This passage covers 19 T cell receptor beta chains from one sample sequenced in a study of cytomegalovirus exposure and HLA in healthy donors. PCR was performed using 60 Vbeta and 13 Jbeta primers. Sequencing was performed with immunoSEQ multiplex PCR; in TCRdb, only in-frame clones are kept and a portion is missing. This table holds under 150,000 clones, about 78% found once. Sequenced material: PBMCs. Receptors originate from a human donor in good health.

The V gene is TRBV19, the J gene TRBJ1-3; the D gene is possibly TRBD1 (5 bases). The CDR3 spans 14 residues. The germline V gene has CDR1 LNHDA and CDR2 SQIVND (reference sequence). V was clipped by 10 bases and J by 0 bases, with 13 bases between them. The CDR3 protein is CATTFGGSGNTIYF. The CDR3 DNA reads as TGTGCCACTACTTTCGGGGGCTCTGGAAACACCATATATTTT.

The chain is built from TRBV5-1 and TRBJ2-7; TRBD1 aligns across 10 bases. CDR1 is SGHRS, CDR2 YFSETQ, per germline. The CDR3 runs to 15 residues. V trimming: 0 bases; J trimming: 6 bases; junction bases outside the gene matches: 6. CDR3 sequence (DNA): TGCGCCAGCAGCTTGGGGGACAGGGGAGGTTCCGAGCAGTACTTC. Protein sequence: CASSLGDRGGSEQYF.

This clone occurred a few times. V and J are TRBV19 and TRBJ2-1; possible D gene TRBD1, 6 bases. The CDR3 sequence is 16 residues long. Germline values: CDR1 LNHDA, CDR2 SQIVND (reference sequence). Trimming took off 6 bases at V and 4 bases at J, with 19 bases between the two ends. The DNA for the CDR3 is TGTGCCAGTAGCCCGTGGGCCTGGGGGCTATACAATGAGCAGTTCTTC. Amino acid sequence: CASSPWAWGLYNEQFF. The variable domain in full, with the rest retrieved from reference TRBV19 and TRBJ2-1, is DGGITQSPKYLFRKEGQNVTLSCEQNLNHDAMYWYRQDPGQGLRLIYYSQIVNDFQKGDIAEGYSVSREKKESFPLTVTSAQKNPTAFYLCASSPWAWGLYNEQFFGPGTRLTVL.

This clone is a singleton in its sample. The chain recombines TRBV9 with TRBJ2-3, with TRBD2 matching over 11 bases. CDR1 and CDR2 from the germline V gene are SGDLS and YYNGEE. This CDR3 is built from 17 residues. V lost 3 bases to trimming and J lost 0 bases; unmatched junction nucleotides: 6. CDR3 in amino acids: CASSAGLAGTSTDTQYF. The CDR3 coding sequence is TGTGCCAGCAGCGCCGGACTAGCGGGTACTAGCACAGATACGCAGTATTTT.

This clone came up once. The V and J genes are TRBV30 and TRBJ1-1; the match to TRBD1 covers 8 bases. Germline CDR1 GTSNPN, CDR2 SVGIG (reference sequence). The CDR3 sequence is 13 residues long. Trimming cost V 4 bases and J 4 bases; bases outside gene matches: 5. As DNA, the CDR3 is TGTGCCTGGACCTGGACAGGGCGCACTGAAGCTTTCTTT. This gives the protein CAWTWTGRTEAFF.

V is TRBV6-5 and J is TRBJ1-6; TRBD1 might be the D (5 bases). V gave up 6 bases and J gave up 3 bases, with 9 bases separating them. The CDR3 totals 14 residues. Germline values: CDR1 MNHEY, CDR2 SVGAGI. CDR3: CASRADSYNSPLHF. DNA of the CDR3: TGTGCCAGCAGGGCCGACAGCTATAATTCACCCCTCCACTTT.

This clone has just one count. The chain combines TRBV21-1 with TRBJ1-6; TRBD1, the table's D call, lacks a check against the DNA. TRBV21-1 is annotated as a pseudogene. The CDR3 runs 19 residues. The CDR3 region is CASSSTTRAGWWCNSPLHF. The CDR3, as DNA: TGTGCCAGCAGCTCCACAACCCGCGCAGGGTGGTGGTGTAATTCACCCCTCCACTTT.

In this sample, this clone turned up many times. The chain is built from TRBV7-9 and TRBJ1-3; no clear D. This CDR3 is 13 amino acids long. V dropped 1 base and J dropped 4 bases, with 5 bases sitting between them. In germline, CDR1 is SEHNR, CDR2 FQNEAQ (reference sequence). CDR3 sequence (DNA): TGTGCCAGCAGCTTAGGGGCGGGAAACACCATATATTTT. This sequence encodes CASSLGAGNTIYF.

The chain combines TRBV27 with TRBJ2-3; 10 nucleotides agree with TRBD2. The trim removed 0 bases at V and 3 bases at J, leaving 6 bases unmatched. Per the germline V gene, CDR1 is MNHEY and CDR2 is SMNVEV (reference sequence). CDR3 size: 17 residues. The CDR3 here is CASSLSRLAGRTDTQYF. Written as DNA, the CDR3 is TGTGCCAGCAGTTTATCGAGACTAGCGGGTAGGACAGATACGCAGTATTTT.

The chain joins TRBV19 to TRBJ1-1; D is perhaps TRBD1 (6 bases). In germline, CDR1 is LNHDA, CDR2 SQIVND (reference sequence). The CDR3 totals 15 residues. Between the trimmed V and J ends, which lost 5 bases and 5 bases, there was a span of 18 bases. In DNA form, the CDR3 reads TGTGCCAGTAGTCTAGGAGGGGGGGCAGGGACTGAAGCTTTCTTT. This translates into CASSLGGGAGTEAFF.

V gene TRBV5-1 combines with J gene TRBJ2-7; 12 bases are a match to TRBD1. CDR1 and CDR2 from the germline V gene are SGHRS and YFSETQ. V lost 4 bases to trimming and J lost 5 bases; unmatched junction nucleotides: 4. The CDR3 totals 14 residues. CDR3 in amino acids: CASSLGQGADEQYF. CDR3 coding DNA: TGCGCCAGCAGCCTGGGACAGGGGGCGGACGAGCAGTACTTC.

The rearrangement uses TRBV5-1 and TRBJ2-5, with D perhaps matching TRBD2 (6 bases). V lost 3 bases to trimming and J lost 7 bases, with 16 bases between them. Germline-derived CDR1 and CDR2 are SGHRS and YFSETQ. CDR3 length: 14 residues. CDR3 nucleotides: TGCGCCAGCAGCTCCAGGGACGGGAGAGGGACCCAGTACTTC. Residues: CASSSRDGRGTQYF.

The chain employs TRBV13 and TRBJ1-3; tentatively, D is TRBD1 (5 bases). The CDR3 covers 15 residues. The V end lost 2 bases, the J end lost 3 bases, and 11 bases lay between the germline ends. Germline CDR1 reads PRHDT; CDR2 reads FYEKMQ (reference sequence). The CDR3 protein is CASSLLLGGGNTIYF. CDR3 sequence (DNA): TGTGCCAGCAGCTTACTTCTGGGGGGTGGAAACACCATATATTTT.

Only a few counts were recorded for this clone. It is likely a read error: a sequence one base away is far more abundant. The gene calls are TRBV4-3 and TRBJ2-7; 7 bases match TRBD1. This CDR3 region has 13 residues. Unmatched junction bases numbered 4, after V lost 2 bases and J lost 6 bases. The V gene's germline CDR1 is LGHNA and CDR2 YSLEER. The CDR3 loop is CASSQPTGREQYF. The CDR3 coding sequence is TGCGCCAGCAGCCAACCGACAGGGCGCGAGCAGTACTTC.

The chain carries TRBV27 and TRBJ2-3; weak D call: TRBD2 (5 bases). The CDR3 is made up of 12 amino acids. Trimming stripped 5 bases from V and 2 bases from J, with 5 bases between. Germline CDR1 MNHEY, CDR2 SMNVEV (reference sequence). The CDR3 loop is CASSDYTDTQYF. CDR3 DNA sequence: TGTGCCAGCAGTGACTACACAGATACGCAGTATTTT.

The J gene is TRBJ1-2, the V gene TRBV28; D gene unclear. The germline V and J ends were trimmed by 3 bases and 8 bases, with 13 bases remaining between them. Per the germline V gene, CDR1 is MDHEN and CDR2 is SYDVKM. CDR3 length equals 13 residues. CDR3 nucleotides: TGTGCCAGCAGTTTCGACACGGCTGGGGGCTACACCTTC. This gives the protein CASSFDTAGGYTF.

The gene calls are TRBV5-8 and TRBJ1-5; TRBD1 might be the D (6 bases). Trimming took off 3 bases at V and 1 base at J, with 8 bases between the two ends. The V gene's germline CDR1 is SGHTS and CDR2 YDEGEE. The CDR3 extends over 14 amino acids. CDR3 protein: CASSWGHSNQPQHF. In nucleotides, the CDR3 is TGTGCCAGCAGCTGGGGGCACAGCAATCAGCCCCAGCATTTT.

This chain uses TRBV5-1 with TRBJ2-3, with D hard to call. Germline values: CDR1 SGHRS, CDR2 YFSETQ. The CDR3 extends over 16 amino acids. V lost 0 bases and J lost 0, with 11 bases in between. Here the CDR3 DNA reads TGCGCCAGCAGCTTGGCAGGTCGTACTAGCACAGATACGCAGTATTTT. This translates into CASSLAGRTSTDTQYF.

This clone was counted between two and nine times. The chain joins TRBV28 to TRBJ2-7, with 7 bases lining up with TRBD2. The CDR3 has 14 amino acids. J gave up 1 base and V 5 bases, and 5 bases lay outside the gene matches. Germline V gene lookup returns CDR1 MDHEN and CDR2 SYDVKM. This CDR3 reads CASSIPGLSYEQYF. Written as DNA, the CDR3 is TGTGCCAGCAGTATTCCGGGACTATCCTACGAGCAGTACTTC.